This TCR beta chain was recorded in a study of T-cell reconstitution after alpha-beta-depleted transplantation in children. Study-wide results and caveats: Alpha-beta T cells about two months after transplant reportedly derived from several hundred expanded graft clones. Diversity of TCRbeta at day 60 was high in some patients, arising from surviving recipient T cells and thymic progenitors.

This clonotype came up a few times. Its antigen is unknown. For TCRbeta, the library was prepared with unique molecular identifiers. TCRdb independently ran MiXCR on the PCR reads; one entry per CDR3 protein. This table has about 240,000 distinct CDR3 sequences, roughly 24% appearing once. Trimming shortened V by 3 bases and J by 3 bases, and 11 bases separated the two germline ends. The length of the CDR3 is 15 residues. This receptor was taken from a girl aged 2 to 10 with Fanconi anemia, due to receive a stem cell transplant. This chain uses TRBV12-3 or TRBV12-4 with TRBJ2-2; D remains ambiguous. This sample comprised PBMCs, obtained before TCRalphabeta/CD19-depleted stem cell transplant. The CDR3 here is CASSFRSQYTGELFF. In nucleotides, the CDR3 is TGTGCCAGCAGTTTTCGATCCCAATACACCGGGGAGCTGTTTTTT.